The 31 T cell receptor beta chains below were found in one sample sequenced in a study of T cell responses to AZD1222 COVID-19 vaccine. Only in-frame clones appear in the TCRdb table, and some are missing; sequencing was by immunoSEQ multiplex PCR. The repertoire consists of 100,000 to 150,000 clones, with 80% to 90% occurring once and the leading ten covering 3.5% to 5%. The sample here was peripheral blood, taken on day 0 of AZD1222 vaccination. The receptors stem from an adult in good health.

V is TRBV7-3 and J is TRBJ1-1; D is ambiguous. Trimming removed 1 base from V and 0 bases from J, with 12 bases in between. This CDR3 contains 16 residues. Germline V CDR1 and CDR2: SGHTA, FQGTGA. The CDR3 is CASSLRAASLNTEAFF. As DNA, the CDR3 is TGTGCCAGCAGCTTAAGGGCAGCGAGTCTGAACACTGAAGCTTTCTTT.

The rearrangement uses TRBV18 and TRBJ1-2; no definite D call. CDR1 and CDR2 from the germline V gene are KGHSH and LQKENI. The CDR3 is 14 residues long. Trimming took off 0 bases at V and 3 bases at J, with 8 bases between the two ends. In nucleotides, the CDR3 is TGTGCCAGCTCACCACCCCTTCTGGACTATGGCTACACCTTC. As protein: CASSPPLLDYGYTF.

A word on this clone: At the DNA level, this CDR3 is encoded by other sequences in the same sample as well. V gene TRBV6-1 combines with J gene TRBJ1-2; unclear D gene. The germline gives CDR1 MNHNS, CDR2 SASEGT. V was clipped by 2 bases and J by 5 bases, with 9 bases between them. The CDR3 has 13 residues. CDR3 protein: CASSESGDYGYTF. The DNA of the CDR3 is TGTGCCAGCAGTGAATCCGGGGATTATGGCTACACCTTC.

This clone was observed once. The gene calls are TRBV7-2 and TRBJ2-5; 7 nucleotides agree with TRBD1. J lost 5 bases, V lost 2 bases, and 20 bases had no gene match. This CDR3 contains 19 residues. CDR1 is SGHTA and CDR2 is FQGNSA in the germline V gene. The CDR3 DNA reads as TGTGCCAGCAGCTTATTATTTGGAACCGGGACAGCAAAAGGGGAGACCCAGTACTTC. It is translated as CASSLLFGTGTAKGETQYF.

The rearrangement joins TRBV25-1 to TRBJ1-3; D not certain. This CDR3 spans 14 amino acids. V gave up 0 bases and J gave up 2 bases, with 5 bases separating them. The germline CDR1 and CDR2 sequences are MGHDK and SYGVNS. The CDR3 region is CASSEYYTGNTIYF. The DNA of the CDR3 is TGTGCCAGCAGTGAATATTACACTGGAAACACCATATATTTT. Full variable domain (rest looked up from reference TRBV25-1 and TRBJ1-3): EADIYQTPRYLVIGTGKKITLECSQTMGHDKMYWYQQDPGMELHLIHYSYGVNSTEKGDLSSESTVSRIRTEHFPLTLESARPSHTSQYLCASSEYYTGNTIYFGEGSWLTVV.

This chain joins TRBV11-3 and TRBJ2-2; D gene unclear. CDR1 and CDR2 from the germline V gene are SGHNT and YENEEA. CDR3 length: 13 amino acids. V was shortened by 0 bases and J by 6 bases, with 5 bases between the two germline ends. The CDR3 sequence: CASSLDIAGELFF. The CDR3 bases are TGTGCCAGCAGCTTAGATATTGCCGGGGAGCTGTTTTTT.

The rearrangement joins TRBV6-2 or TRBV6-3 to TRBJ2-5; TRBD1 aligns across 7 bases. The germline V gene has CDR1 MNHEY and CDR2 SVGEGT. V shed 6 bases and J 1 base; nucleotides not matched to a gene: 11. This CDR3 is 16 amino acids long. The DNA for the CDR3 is TGTGCCAGCAGCGACCCCGACAGGGATCGCCAAGAGACCCAGTACTTC. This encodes CASSDPDRDRQETQYF.

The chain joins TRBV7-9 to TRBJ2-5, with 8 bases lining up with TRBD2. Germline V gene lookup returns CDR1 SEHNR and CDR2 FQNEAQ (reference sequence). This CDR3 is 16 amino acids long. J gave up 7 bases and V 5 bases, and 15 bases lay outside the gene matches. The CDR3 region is CASSPLGSGSAGTQYF. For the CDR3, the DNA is TGTGCCAGCAGCCCTTTAGGAAGCGGGAGTGCTGGGACCCAGTACTTC.

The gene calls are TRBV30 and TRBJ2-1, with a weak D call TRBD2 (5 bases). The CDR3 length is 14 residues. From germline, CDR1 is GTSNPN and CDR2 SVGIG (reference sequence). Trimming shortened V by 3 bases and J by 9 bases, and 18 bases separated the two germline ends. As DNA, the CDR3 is TGTGCCTGGAGCTCGGAAACTAGTTGGGTTGAGCAGTTCTTC. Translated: CAWSSETSWVEQFF.

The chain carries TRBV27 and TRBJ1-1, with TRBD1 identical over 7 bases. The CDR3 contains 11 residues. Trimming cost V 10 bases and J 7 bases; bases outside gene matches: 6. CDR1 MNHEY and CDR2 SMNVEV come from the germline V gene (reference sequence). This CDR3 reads CATQGEGEAFF. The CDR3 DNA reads TGTGCCACCCAGGGGGAAGGTGAAGCTTTCTTT.

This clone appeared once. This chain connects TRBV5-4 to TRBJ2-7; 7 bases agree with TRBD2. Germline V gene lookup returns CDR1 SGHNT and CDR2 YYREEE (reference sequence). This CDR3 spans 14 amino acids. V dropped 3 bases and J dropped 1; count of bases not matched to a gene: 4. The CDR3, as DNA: TGTGCCAGCAGCTGGGGCGGGGGATCCTACGAGCAGTACTTC. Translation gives CASSWGGGSYEQYF.

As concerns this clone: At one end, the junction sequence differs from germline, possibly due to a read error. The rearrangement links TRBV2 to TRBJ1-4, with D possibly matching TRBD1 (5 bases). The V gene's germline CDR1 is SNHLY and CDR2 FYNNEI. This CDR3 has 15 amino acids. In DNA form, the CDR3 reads TGTGCCAGCAGTGAAGAGTCAGGGACTAATCAAAAACTGTTTTTT. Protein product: CASSEESGTNQKLFF. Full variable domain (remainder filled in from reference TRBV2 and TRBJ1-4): EPEVTQTPSHQVTQMGQEVILRCVPISNHLYFYWYRQILGQKVEFLVSFYNNEISEKSEIFDDQFSVERPDGSNFTLKIRSTKLEDSAMYFCASSEESGTNQKLFFGSGTQLSVL.

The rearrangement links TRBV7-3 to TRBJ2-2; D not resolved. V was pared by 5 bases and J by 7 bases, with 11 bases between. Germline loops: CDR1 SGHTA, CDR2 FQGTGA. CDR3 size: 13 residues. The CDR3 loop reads CASSTTIGGELFF. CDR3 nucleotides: TGTGCCAGCAGCACTACGATAGGCGGGGAGCTGTTTTTT.

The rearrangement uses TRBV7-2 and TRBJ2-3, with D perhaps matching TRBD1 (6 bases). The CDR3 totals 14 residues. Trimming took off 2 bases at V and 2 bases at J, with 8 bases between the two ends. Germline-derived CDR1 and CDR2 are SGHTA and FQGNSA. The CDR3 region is CASSLRQDTDTQYF. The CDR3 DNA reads TGTGCCAGCAGCTTACGACAGGACACAGATACGCAGTATTTT.

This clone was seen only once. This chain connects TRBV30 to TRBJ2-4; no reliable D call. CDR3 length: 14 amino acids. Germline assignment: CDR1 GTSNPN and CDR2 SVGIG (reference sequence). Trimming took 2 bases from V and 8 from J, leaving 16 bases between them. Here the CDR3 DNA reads TGTGCCTGGAGTCCGATGACTGTTAGGGACATTCAGTACTTC. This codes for CAWSPMTVRDIQYF.

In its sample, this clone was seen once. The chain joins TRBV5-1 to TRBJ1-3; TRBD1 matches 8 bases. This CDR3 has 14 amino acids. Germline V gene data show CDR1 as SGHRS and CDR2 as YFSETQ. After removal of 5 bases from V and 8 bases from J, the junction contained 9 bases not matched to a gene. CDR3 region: CASRREGTGDTIYF. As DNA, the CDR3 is TGCGCCAGCAGAAGAGAGGGGACAGGTGACACCATATATTTT.

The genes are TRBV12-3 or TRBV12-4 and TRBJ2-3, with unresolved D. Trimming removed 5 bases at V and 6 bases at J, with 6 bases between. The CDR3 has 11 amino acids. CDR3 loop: CASSPLDTQYF. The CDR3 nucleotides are TGTGCCAGCAGTCCCCTGGATACGCAGTATTTT.

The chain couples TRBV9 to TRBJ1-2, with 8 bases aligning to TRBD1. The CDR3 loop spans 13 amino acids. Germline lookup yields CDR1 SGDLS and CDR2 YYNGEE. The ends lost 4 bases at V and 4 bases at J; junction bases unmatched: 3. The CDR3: CASSQGAGYGYTF. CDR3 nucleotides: TGTGCCAGCAGCCAGGGGGCAGGCTATGGCTACACCTTC.

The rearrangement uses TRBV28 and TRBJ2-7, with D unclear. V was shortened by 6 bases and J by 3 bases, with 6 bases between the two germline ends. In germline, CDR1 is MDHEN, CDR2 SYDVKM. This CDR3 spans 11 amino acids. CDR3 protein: CASRRVYEQYF. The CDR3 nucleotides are TGTGCCAGCAGAAGAGTCTACGAGCAGTACTTC.

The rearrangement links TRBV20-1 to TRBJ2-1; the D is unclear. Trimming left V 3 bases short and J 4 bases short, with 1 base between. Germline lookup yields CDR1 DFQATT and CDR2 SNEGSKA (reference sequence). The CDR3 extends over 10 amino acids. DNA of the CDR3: TGCAGTGCTAGGTACAATGAGCAGTTCTTC. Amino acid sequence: CSARYNEQFF.

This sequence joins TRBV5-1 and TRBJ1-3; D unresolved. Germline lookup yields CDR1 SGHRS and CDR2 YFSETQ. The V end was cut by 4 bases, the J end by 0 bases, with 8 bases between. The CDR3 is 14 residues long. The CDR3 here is CASSPLASGNTIYF. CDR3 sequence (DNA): TGCGCCAGCAGCCCCCTGGCCTCTGGAAACACCATATATTTT.

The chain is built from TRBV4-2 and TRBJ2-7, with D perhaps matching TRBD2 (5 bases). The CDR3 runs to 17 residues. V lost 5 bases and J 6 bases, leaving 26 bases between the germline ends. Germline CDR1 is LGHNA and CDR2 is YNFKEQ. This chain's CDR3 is CASSGDGLPQFGFEQYF. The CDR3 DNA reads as TGTGCCAGCAGCGGTGACGGACTCCCGCAGTTTGGATTCGAGCAGTACTTC.

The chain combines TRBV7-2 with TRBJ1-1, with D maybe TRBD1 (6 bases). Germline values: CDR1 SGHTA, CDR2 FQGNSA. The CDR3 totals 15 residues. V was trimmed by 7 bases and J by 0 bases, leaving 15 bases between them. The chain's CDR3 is CASTLGTSLNTEAFF. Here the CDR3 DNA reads TGTGCCAGCACTCTAGGGACAAGCCTGAACACTGAAGCTTTCTTT.

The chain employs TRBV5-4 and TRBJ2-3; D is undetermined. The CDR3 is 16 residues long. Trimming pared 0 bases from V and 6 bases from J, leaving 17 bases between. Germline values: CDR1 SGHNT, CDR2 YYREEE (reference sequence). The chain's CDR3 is CASSLVVASGWDTQYF. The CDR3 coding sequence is TGTGCCAGCAGCTTGGTTGTAGCAAGTGGTTGGGATACGCAGTATTTT. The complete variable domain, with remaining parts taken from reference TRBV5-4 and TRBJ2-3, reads ETGVTQSPTHLIKTRGQQVTLRCSSQSGHNTVSWYQQALGQGPQFIFQYYREEENGRGNFPPRFSGLQFPNYSSELNVNALELDDSALYLCASSLVVASGWDTQYFGPGTRLTVL.

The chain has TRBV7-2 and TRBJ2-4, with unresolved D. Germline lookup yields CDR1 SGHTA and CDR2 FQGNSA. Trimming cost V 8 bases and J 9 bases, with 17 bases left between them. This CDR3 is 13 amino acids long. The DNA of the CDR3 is TGTGCCAGCTCGATCTCACGTCAAGGCATTCAGTACTTC. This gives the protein CASSISRQGIQYF.

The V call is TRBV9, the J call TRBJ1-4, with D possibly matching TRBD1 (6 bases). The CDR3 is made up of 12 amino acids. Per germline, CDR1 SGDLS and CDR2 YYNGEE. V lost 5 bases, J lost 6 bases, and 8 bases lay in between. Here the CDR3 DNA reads TGTGCCAGCAGTCCAGGGGATGAAAAACTGTTTTTT. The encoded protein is CASSPGDEKLFF.

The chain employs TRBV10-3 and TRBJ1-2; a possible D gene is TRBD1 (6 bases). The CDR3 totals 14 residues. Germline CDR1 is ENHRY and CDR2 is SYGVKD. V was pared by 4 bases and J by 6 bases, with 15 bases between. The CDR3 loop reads CAISVRGPVNGYTF. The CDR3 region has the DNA TGTGCCATCAGTGTGCGGGGGCCGGTAAATGGCTACACCTTC.

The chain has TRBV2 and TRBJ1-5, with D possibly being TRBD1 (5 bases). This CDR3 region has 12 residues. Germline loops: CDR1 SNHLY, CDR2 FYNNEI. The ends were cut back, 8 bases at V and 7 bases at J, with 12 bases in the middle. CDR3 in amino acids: CASRRGGQPQHF. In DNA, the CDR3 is TGTGCCAGCCGGCGGGGGGGACAGCCCCAGCATTTT.

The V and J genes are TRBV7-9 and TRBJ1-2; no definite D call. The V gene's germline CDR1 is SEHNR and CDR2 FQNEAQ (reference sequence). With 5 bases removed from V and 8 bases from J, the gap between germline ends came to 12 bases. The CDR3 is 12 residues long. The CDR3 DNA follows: TGTGCCAGCAGCCCCCAGGAGGGCGGCTACACCTTC. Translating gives CASSPQEGGYTF.

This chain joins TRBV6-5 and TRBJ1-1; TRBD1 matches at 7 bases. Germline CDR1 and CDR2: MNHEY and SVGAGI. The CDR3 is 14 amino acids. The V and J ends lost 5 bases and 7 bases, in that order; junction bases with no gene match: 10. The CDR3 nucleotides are TGTGCCAGCAGTCCAACCGGGACAGCGAATGAAGCTTTCTTT. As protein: CASSPTGTANEAFF.

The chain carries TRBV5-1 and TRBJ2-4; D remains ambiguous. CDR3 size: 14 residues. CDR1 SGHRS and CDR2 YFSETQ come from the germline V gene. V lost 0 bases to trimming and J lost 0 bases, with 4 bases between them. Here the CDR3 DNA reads TGCGCCAGCAGCTTGGAGCTAGCCAAAAACATTCAGTACTTC. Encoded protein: CASSLELAKNIQYF.